The rows below give T cell receptor beta chains drawn from one sample of a study of cytomegalovirus exposure and HLA in healthy donors. Using immunoSEQ multiplex PCR, the repertoire was profiled, and TCRdb retains in-frame clones only, with some absent. The sample includes some 130,000 clones, about 74% of them seen just once. Input material: PBMCs. The origin of the receptors is a male donor in good health and CMV-seronegative. Both conserved end residues are part of each CDR3. Each record gives: J gene, clone size, D gene, CDR3 length, V gene, CDR3 DNA, CDR3 protein. A D gene is named only where the DNA matches it firmly. Only some rows state a clone size, as once, few, many or a class for expanded clones.

>TRBJ2-3|-|-|16|TRBV4-1
TGCGCCAGCAGCCAAGTTGCCGGGAACCCCACGGGTACGCAGTATTTT
CASSQVAGNPTGTQYF
>TRBJ2-7|once|-|18|TRBV5-1
TGCGCCAGCAGCTTGGGGATCCGGAGTGAAGCGGGTCTCAACGAGCAGTACTTC
CASSLGIRSEAGLNEQYF
>TRBJ2-3|-|TRBD2|17|TRBV7-2
TGTGCCAGCAGCTTAGTGAGGCTAGCGGGAGAGGTAGATACGCAGTATTTT
CASSLVRLAGEVDTQYF
>TRBJ2-7|-|TRBD1|14|TRBV19
TGTGCCAGTAGTATAGGGACAGGGCCCTACGAGCAGTACTTC
CASSIGTGPYEQYF
>TRBJ1-4|-|-|14|TRBV27
TGTGCCAGCAGTCTCCAGGGAACTAATGAAAAACTGTTTTTT
CASSLQGTNEKLFF
>TRBJ1-5|few|-|13|TRBV4-1
TGCGCCAGCAGCCAGGACAGTAATCAGCCCCAGCATTTT
CASSQDSNQPQHF
>TRBJ2-5|-|TRBD1|13|TRBV25-1
TGTGCCAGCAGTGAACAGGGGGCTGAGACCCAGTACTTC
CASSEQGAETQYF
>TRBJ2-4|-|-|15|TRBV4-3
TGCGCCAGCAGCCAAGATTGGGCGACCAAAAACATTCAGTACTTC
CASSQDWATKNIQYF
>TRBJ2-2|once|-|15|TRBV7-2
TGTGCCAGCAGCTTAGCTAGTGCGGGCACCGGGGAGCTGTTTTTT
CASSLASAGTGELFF
>TRBJ2-1|-|TRBD1|13|TRBV6-1
TGTGCCAGCAGTGAAGCCCGACAGGGGTGGCTGTTCTTC
CASSEARQGWLFF
>TRBJ2-7|-|-|15|TRBV7-2
TGTGCCAGCAGCTTAGGTCAGGGGCCATTCTACGAGCAGTACTTC
CASSLGQGPFYEQYF
>TRBJ2-3|-|-|16|TRBV5-8
TGTGCCAGCAGCTTGGGCTCACAGGGACGCACAGATACGCAGTATTTT
CASSLGSQGRTDTQYF
>TRBJ2-7|-|TRBD1|17|TRBV27
TGTGCCAGCAGTTACGCCTCTAGGACAGGGCCAGACAACGAGCAGTACTTC
CASSYASRTGPDNEQYF
>TRBJ2-7|-|TRBD1|15|TRBV5-8
TGTGCCAGCAGCTTTGAGACAGGGGGCTACTACGAGCAGTACTTC
CASSFETGGYYEQYF
>TRBJ2-7|-|TRBD2|15|TRBV7-8
TGTGCCAGCAGCTTAGGCTGGACTAGCGGATACGAGCAGTACTTC
CASSLGWTSGYEQYF
>TRBJ1-2|few|TRBD1|15|TRBV5-8
TGTGCCAGCAGCTTGGAGGACAGGGAGTTCTATGGCTACACCTTC
CASSLEDREFYGYTF
>TRBJ2-7|once|TRBD2|14|TRBV28
TGTGCCAGCAGGATTAGCGGGAGCTCCTACGAGCAGTACTTC
CASRISGSSYEQYF
>TRBJ2-3|-|TRBD1|17|TRBV7-9
TGTGCCAGCAGCTTAGTCCGGGACAGGGCTAGCACAGATACGCAGTATTTT
CASSLVRDRASTDTQYF
>TRBJ2-7|once|-|12|TRBV14
TGTGCCAGCAGCCAAAGCTCGGGAGTCGAGTACTTC
CASSQSSGVEYF
>TRBJ1-1|many|-|14|TRBV5-4
TGTGCCAGCAGCTCGGACACCATGAACACTGAAGCTTTCTTT
CASSSDTMNTEAFF
>TRBJ1-6|-|-|12|TRBV30
TGTGCCTGGAGATGGGCTAATTCACCCCTCCACTTT
CAWRWANSPLHF
>TRBJ1-2|few|-|14|TRBV28
TGTGCCAGCAGGGGGGGGGACGGCGGCTATGGCTACACCTTC
CASRGGDGGYGYTF
>TRBJ2-6|-|-|16|TRBV19
TGTGCCAGTAGCCAAAATACAGCTGCCGGGGCCAACGTCCTGACTTTC
CASSQNTAAGANVLTF
>TRBJ2-6|-|-|17|TRBV4-1
TGCGCCAGCAGCCAAAATCAGGCCCCCTCTGGGGCCAACGTCCTGACTTTC
CASSQNQAPSGANVLTF
>TRBJ2-2|-|-|11|TRBV7-2
TGTGCCAGCAGCTTCCGGGGGGAGCTGTTTTTT
CASSFRGELFF
>TRBJ2-7|-|-|16|TRBV5-1
TGCGCCAGCAGCTTGGGGGGGGACAGATACTCCTACGAGCAGTACTTC
CASSLGGDRYSYEQYF
>TRBJ2-7|few|TRBD2|16|TRBV4-3
TGCGCCAGCAGCCAAAGTGGAACTAGCGCCTCCTACGAGCAGTACTTC
CASSQSGTSASYEQYF
>TRBJ2-3|-|TRBD2|18|TRBV7-2
TGTGCCAGCAGCTTCCCACTAGCGGGGGGGCCGAACACAGATACGCAGTATTTT
CASSFPLAGGPNTDTQYF
>TRBJ2-7|-|TRBD1|15|TRBV5-1
TGCGCCAGCAGCTTGGTAGCAGGGGGAACCTACGAGCAGTACTTC
CASSLVAGGTYEQYF
>TRBJ1-5|-|-|15|TRBV19
TGTGCCAGTCGGAGGGGGGGGACCCTCAATCAGCCCCAGCATTTT
CASRRGGTLNQPQHF
>TRBJ2-1|-|TRBD2|15|TRBV7-2
TGTGCCAGCAGCATCCTAGCGGCATCCTACAATGAGCAGTTCTTC
CASSILAASYNEQFF
>TRBJ1-6|-|TRBD1|14|TRBV6-5
TGTGCCAGCAGCCGGGACAGGGGGCTTTCACCCCTCCACTTT
CASSRDRGLSPLHF
>TRBJ1-2|-|TRBD1|15|TRBV29-1
TGCAGCGTCGTCAATACATCGACAGGGCCCCGGGGCTACACCTTC
CSVVNTSTGPRGYTF
>TRBJ2-3|-|-|15|TRBV4-3
TGCGCCAGCAGCCAAGGCCTAGGATTCACAGATACGCAGTATTTT
CASSQGLGFTDTQYF
>TRBJ1-2|-|TRBD1|16|TRBV7-8
TGTGCCAGCAGCGGGGTGGACAGGGCTTCTAACTATGGCTACACCTTC
CASSGVDRASNYGYTF
>TRBJ2-1|-|TRBD2|16|TRBV6-1
TGTGCCAGCAGTGAAACAGCGGGGGGGGCCTACAATGAGCAGTTCTTC
CASSETAGGAYNEQFF
>TRBJ2-5|-|TRBD2|15|TRBV19
TGTGCCAGTAGTGGACAACTAGCGGGCCAAGAGACCCAGTACTTC
CASSGQLAGQETQYF
>TRBJ2-2|-|TRBD2|16|TRBV5-4
TGTGCCAGCAGCTCCGGACTAGCGGGGAACACCGGGGAGCTGTTTTTT
CASSSGLAGNTGELFF
>TRBJ2-7|once|-|11|TRBV6-5
TGTGCCAGCAGTTCAGGGTTTGAGCAGTACTTC
CASSSGFEQYF
>TRBJ2-3|-|-|12|TRBV29-1
TGCAGCGTTGCGGAGGCAGTAGATACGCAGTATTTT
CSVAEAVDTQYF